This entry lists 26 T cell receptor beta chains sequenced from one sample in a study of human thymus T cells. Libraries were prepared by immunoSEQ multiplex PCR; TCRdb keeps only in-frame clonotypes and omits some of them. In the table there are about 60,000 clones, roughly 94% of which are singletons. Sequences were obtained from blood. Receptor source: a boy under two years old with a congenital heart defect but otherwise immunologically healthy.

The CDR3 DNA is TGTGCCAGCAGCATTCAGGGAAGCACAGATACGCAGTATTTT. It codes for CASSIQGSTDTQYF. The J gene is TRBJ2-3, the V gene TRBV11-3; a weak D match, TRBD1 (5 bases). From germline, CDR1 is SGHNT and CDR2 YENEEA. This CDR3 has 14 amino acids. The ends were cut back, 5 bases at V and 0 bases at J, with 9 bases in the middle.

This sequence joins TRBV2 and TRBJ2-1; 11 bases fit TRBD2. The CDR3 runs to 14 residues. V was clipped by 6 bases and J by 4 bases; unmatched bases: 2. The germline V gene has CDR1 SNHLY and CDR2 FYNNEI. The CDR3 sequence is CASRGLAGYNEQFF. As DNA, the CDR3 is TGTGCCAGCAGAGGACTAGCGGGTTACAATGAGCAGTTCTTC.

The rearrangement links TRBV4-1 to TRBJ2-1; 11 positions agree with TRBD2. Germline CDR1 is MGHRA and CDR2 is YSYEKL. The CDR3 contains 17 residues. J gave up 4 bases and V 0 bases, and 5 bases lay outside the gene matches. The DNA of the CDR3 is TGCGCCAGCAGCCAAGAACCTCTAGCGGGAGGATACAATGAGCAGTTCTTC. Protein sequence: CASSQEPLAGGYNEQFF.

V is TRBV7-8 and J is TRBJ1-2; D might be TRBD1 (5 bases). This CDR3 has 15 amino acids. Trimming stripped 1 base from V and 4 bases from J, with 13 bases between. From germline, CDR1 is SGHVS and CDR2 FQNEAQ. The chain's CDR3 is CASSLERGESYGYTF. The CDR3 nucleotides read TGTGCCAGCAGCTTAGAGAGAGGGGAATCCTATGGCTACACCTTC.

In DNA form, the CDR3 reads TGTGCCAGCAGCCCAGGACTAGCGGGGGGCTACGAGCAGTACTTC. Protein product: CASSPGLAGGYEQYF. The V gene is TRBV7-2, the J gene TRBJ2-7; 14 nucleotides match TRBD2. CDR3 size: 15 residues. Trimming at V came to 5 bases and at J to 3 bases, leaving 3 bases not matched to a gene. Per germline, CDR1 SGHTA and CDR2 FQGNSA. The full variable domain, in which reference TRBV7-2 and TRBJ2-7 provide the parts outside the CDR3, is GAGVSQSPSNKVTEKGKDVELRCDPISGHTALYWYRQSLGQGLEFLIYFQGNSAPDKSGLPSDRFSAERTGGSVSTLTIQRTQQEDSAVYLCASSPGLAGGYEQYFGPGTRLTVT.

The chain recombines TRBV14 with TRBJ2-7; 8 bases map to TRBD1. The CDR3 length is 15 residues. With 0 bases clipped from V and 0 bases from J, the junction kept 1 base outside the gene matches. Looked up from germline, CDR1 is SGHDN and CDR2 is FVKESK. The CDR3 sequence is CASSQEDRDSYEQYF. The CDR3 bases are TGTGCCAGCAGCCAAGAGGACAGGGACTCCTACGAGCAGTACTTC. Based on the CDR3 plus reference TRBV14 and TRBJ2-7, the full variable domain is EAGVTQFPSHSVIEKGQTVTLRCDPISGHDNLYWYRRVMGKEIKFLLHFVKESKQDESGMPNNRFLAERTGGTYSTLKVQPAELEDSGVYFCASSQEDRDSYEQYFGPGTRLTVT.

The rearrangement joins TRBV19 to TRBJ2-7; 7 bases line up with TRBD2. This CDR3 region has 14 residues. V was pared by 3 bases and J by 2 bases, with 4 bases of the junction left unmatched. The germline V gene has CDR1 LNHDA and CDR2 SQIVND (reference sequence). In DNA, the CDR3 is TGTGCCAGTAGTATTCGGACTAGACCCTACGAGCAGTACTTC. It yields the protein CASSIRTRPYEQYF.

Here the CDR3 DNA reads TGTGCCAGCAGCGTGGGACAGGGTTCCCTTAACTATGGCTACACCTTC. It translates to CASSVGQGSLNYGYTF. The chain is built from TRBV9 and TRBJ1-2; 9 positions match TRBD1. V was pared by 2 bases and J by 1 base, with 6 bases of the junction left unmatched. The CDR3 consists of 16 residues. CDR1 and CDR2 (germline): SGDLS, YYNGEE.

This rearrangement joins TRBV30 to TRBJ2-2, with 8 bases lining up with TRBD2. V was clipped by 3 bases and J by 0 bases; unmatched bases: 0. The length of the CDR3 is 14 residues. CDR1 GTSNPN and CDR2 SVGIG come from the germline V gene (reference sequence). CDR3 sequence reads: CAWSGGANTGELFF. CDR3 DNA: TGTGCCTGGAGCGGGGGGGCGAACACCGGGGAGCTGTTTTTT.

This chain uses TRBV2 with TRBJ2-7, with 13 positions matching TRBD2. The V gene end was trimmed by 7 bases and the J gene end by 2 bases; junction bases not matched to a gene: 2. From germline, CDR1 is SNHLY and CDR2 FYNNEI. This CDR3 spans 14 amino acids. The CDR3 reads CASTGTSGTYEQYF. The CDR3 nucleotides are TGTGCCAGCACTGGGACTAGCGGGACCTACGAGCAGTACTTC.

The chain links TRBV20-1 to TRBJ1-2; D remains unclear. V was clipped by 6 bases and J by 14 bases, with 19 bases between them. From germline, CDR1 is DFQATT and CDR2 SNEGSKA (reference sequence). This CDR3 region has 11 residues. The CDR3 bases are TGCAGTGCCCCGGACGGGCCCTTTAAAACCTTC. Residues: CSAPDGPFKTF.

The V and J genes are TRBV5-1 and TRBJ2-4; TRBD2 matches at 10 bases. CDR3 length equals 17 residues. Germline V gene lookup returns CDR1 SGHRS and CDR2 YFSETQ. The V and J ends lost 4 bases and 2 bases, in that order; junction bases with no gene match: 9. CDR3 sequence reads: CASSPDSGGPTKNIQYF. CDR3 coding DNA: TGCGCCAGCAGCCCTGATAGCGGGGGGCCCACCAAAAACATTCAGTACTTC.

V and J are TRBV29-1 and TRBJ1-2, with D perhaps matching TRBD1 (5 bases). The CDR3 contains 12 residues. Germline assignment: CDR1 SQVTM and CDR2 ANQGSEA. V was shortened by 3 bases and J by 8 bases, with 13 bases between the two germline ends. CDR3 in DNA: TGCAGCGTTGAGCCGACAGTCCGAGGCTACACCTTC. This translates into CSVEPTVRGYTF.

The V call is TRBV5-6, the J call TRBJ2-6, with D uncertain. Germline assignment: CDR1 SGHDT and CDR2 YYEEEE. The CDR3 is 15 residues long. Trimming shortened V by 2 bases and J by 0 bases, and 6 bases separated the two germline ends. CDR3 DNA: TGTGCCAGCAGCTTTCAGCCCTCTGGGGCCAACGTCCTGACTTTC. Amino acid sequence: CASSFQPSGANVLTF.

The chain is built from TRBV9 and TRBJ2-1; 10 positions agree with TRBD2. V was clipped by 3 bases and J by 0 bases; unmatched bases: 0. This CDR3 comprises 15 residues. Germline V CDR1 and CDR2: SGDLS, YYNGEE. The CDR3 sequence: CASSGTSGSYNEQFF. DNA for the CDR3: TGTGCCAGCAGCGGGACTAGCGGCTCCTACAATGAGCAGTTCTTC.

The chain recombines TRBV9 with TRBJ2-3, with D perhaps being TRBD1 or TRBD2 (5 bases each). CDR3 length: 16 amino acids. Germline V gene sequence: CDR1 SGDLS, CDR2 YYNGEE. The ends were cut back, 1 base at V and 4 bases at J, with 16 bases in the middle. The CDR3, as DNA: TGTGCCAGCAGCGTAAGGGGAGACCTCCTCGCAGATACGCAGTATTTT. It yields the protein CASSVRGDLLADTQYF.

J is TRBJ2-7 and V is TRBV6-6; D possibly corresponds to TRBD1 (6 bases). Trimming left V 6 bases short and J 2 bases short, with 17 bases between. This CDR3 is built from 15 residues. Germline CDR1 and CDR2: MNHNY and SVGAGI (reference sequence). The CDR3 DNA reads as TGTGCCAGCAGCCCCACCCGCGAGGGGGCCTACGAGCAGTACTTC. Its translation: CASSPTREGAYEQYF.

The V gene is TRBV28, the J gene TRBJ2-5; TRBD2 matches 16 bases. This CDR3 comprises 17 residues. J was trimmed by 5 bases and V by 6 bases; bases with no gene match: 9. CDR1 MDHEN and CDR2 SYDVKM come from the germline V gene. Here the CDR3 DNA reads TGTGCCAGCAGCCCGGGGGGACTAGCGGGAGGGAGGGAGACCCAGTACTTC. It yields the protein CASSPGGLAGGRETQYF.

The rearrangement joins TRBV19 to TRBJ2-7; 14 bases align to TRBD2. Trimming at V came to 5 bases and at J to 2 bases, leaving 2 bases not matched to a gene. This CDR3 comprises 15 residues. Germline CDR1 is LNHDA and CDR2 is SQIVND (reference sequence). The CDR3 DNA follows: TGTGCCAGTAGTCCGGGACTAGCGGGAGCCTACGAGCAGTACTTC. It specifies CASSPGLAGAYEQYF.

V and J are TRBV10-3 and TRBJ1-5; weak D call: TRBD1 (5 bases). The CDR3 loop spans 14 amino acids. Trimming took 4 bases from V and 2 from J, leaving 9 bases between them. Germline-derived CDR1 and CDR2 are ENHRY and SYGVKD. In DNA, the CDR3 is TGTGCCATCAGTGTGGGGGGTGGCAATCAGCCCCAGCATTTT. Translation: CAISVGGGNQPQHF.

This rearrangement joins TRBV10-3 to TRBJ2-5; the D gene is possibly TRBD1 (5 bases). This CDR3 region has 15 residues. Germline CDR1 reads ENHRY; CDR2 reads SYGVKD. V was clipped by 4 bases and J by 7 bases, with 19 bases between them. The CDR3 DNA reads TGTGCCATCAGTGTATCCTCGACAGCCGGAAGGACCCAGTACTTC. Translation: CAISVSSTAGRTQYF.

The V and J genes are TRBV6-6 and TRBJ1-2, with D maybe TRBD1 (5 bases). Trimming took 2 bases from V and 8 from J, leaving 15 bases between them. Germline V CDR1 and CDR2: MNHNY, SVGAGI (reference sequence). The CDR3 sequence is 14 residues long. For the CDR3, the DNA is TGTGCCAGCAGTTACCTACGTTCCCAGGGCGGCTACACCTTC. Translation: CASSYLRSQGGYTF.

The chain links TRBV12-5 to TRBJ2-1; TRBD1 aligns across 9 bases. Germline values: CDR1 LGHNT, CDR2 FRNRAP. J gave up 10 bases and V 5 bases, and 15 bases lay outside the gene matches. This CDR3 comprises 16 residues. CDR3 amino acids: CASGRGQGATYGEQFF. The DNA of the CDR3 is TGTGCTAGTGGTAGGGGACAGGGTGCAACATACGGCGAGCAGTTCTTC.

CDR3 sequence reads: CASSYRVGTRNEQFF. The CDR3 bases are TGTGCCAGCAGTTACAGGGTTGGGACTAGAAATGAGCAGTTCTTC. The chain carries TRBV6-6 and TRBJ2-1; TRBD2 agrees at 8 bases. Germline V gene lookup returns CDR1 MNHNY and CDR2 SVGAGI (reference sequence). The V and J ends lost 2 bases and 7 bases, in that order; junction bases with no gene match: 7. The CDR3 is made up of 15 amino acids.

The rearrangement uses TRBV9 and TRBJ2-7, with 16 bases matching TRBD2. V was pared by 3 bases and J by 6 bases, with 18 bases of the junction left unmatched. The germline V gene has CDR1 SGDLS and CDR2 YYNGEE. The CDR3 covers 20 residues. CDR3 protein: CASSGRTGAGTSGGALEQYF. The CDR3, as DNA: TGTGCCAGCAGCGGGCGGACAGGGGCCGGGACTAGCGGGGGGGCGCTCGAGCAGTACTTC.

The V gene is TRBV29-1, the J gene TRBJ2-1; 10 bases align to TRBD2. The V gene's germline CDR1 is SQVTM and CDR2 ANQGSEA. This CDR3 comprises 13 residues. Trimming removed 6 bases from V and 1 base from J; junction bases left unmatched: 0. CDR3: CSVTSGSYNEQFF. CDR3 DNA sequence: TGCAGCGTGACTAGCGGGTCCTACAATGAGCAGTTCTTC.